The next 11 T cell receptor beta chains were all read from a single sample in a study of graft-versus-host responses after intestinal transplantation (dated by TCRdb to 2020 to 2022). The library was prepared using the immunoSEQ multiplex PCR assay. This immuneACCESS table, as held by TCRdb, lists in-frame sequences with V and J called but not all clones. Of the missing ones, under half trace to an unresolved V gene in checked studies; the others have no known cause. This sample has under 95,000 clones in its table, and about 88% of those were observed once. The top ten clones comprise approximately 0.28% of the sample. Per the publication, the time point label means: cells obtained before transplantation from donor or recipient. No antigen has been identified for these receptors. Here the sequenced sample was unstimulated CD4+ T cells sorted from spleen or lymph node cells, taken before transplant. These receptor sequences come from a human donor who was the organ donor for an intestinal transplant.

The chain employs TRBV27 and TRBJ2-5; D gene unclear. V shed 3 bases and J shed 1 base, with 9 bases lying between them. Germline-derived CDR1 and CDR2 are MNHEY and SMNVEV (reference sequence). The CDR3 loop spans 14 amino acids. CDR3 nucleotides: TGTGCCAGCAGTTTTGATAGTATCCAAGAGACCCAGTACTTC. It is translated as CASSFDSIQETQYF.

This chain links TRBV1 with TRBJ1-1; TRBD1, the table's D call, lacks a check against the DNA. TRBV1 represents a pseudogene. This CDR3 is built from 11 residues. CDR3 bases: TGCACCAGCAGTCTGGCTTCTGAAGCTTTCTTT. The encoded protein is CTSSLASEAFF.

The J gene is TRBJ2-1, the V gene TRBV9, with 8 bases aligning to TRBD2. The V gene's germline CDR1 is SGDLS and CDR2 YYNGEE. The CDR3 covers 16 residues. After removal of 4 bases from V and 7 bases from J, the junction contained 13 bases not matched to a gene. The CDR3 spells CASSPVSGGGRNEQFF. CDR3 bases: TGTGCCAGCAGCCCCGTTTCCGGGGGGGGCCGTAATGAGCAGTTCTTC.

This rearrangement joins TRBV18 to TRBJ2-7, with D maybe TRBD1 (5 bases). Germline V gives CDR1 KGHSH, CDR2 LQKENI. This CDR3 is built from 12 residues. Between the trimmed V and J ends, which lost 2 bases and 3 bases, there was a span of 5 bases. CDR3 nucleotide sequence: TGTGCCAGCTCACCAAGGGGCTACGAGCAGTACTTC. Encoded protein: CASSPRGYEQYF.

The chain recombines TRBV13 with TRBJ2-7; 12 bases are shared with TRBD2. Unmatched junction bases numbered 5, after V lost 5 bases and J lost 6 bases. Germline assignment: CDR1 PRHDT and CDR2 FYEKMQ (reference sequence). This CDR3 is built from 14 residues. DNA for the CDR3: TGTGCCAGCAGCCCTAGCGGGAGGGCCGCCGAGCAGTACTTC. Amino acids: CASSPSGRAAEQYF.

The V gene is TRBV28, the J gene TRBJ1-4; D unresolved. The CDR3 is 13 amino acids. Germline CDR1 and CDR2: MDHEN and SYDVKM. V dropped 5 bases and J dropped 8 bases, with 12 bases sitting between them. The CDR3 region is CASSPHPGEKLFF. CDR3 DNA sequence: TGTGCCAGCAGTCCCCACCCCGGGGAAAAACTGTTTTTT.

This sequence joins TRBV19 and TRBJ1-2; 9 bases match TRBD1. J lost 7 bases, V lost 7 bases, and 13 bases had no gene match. The CDR3 has 15 amino acids. Germline loops: CDR1 LNHDA, CDR2 SQIVND (reference sequence). CDR3 amino acids: CASKVVGTGLRGYTF. CDR3 DNA: TGTGCCAGTAAAGTCGTCGGGACAGGGCTCCGTGGCTACACCTTC.

This clone was counted once. The rearrangement joins TRBV7-3 to TRBJ2-3, with no clear D. Deletions cut 0 bases from V and 8 bases from J, with 9 bases between. Germline CDR1 and CDR2: SGHTA and FQGTGA. There are 13 residues in the CDR3. The CDR3 DNA reads TGTGCCAGCAGCTTAACGATAACGGGTACGCAGTATTTT. Its translation: CASSLTITGTQYF. Together with reference TRBV7-3 and TRBJ2-3, the CDR3 gives the full variable domain: GAGVSQTPSNKVTEKGKYVELRCDPISGHTALYWYRQSLGQGPEFLIYFQGTGAADDSGLPNDRFFAVRPEGSVSTLKIQRTERGDSAVYLCASSLTITGTQYFGPGTRLTVL.

In this sample, this clone turned up a few times. V is TRBV6-1 and J is TRBJ2-3; D remains ambiguous. The ends were cut back, 2 bases at V and 1 base at J, with 4 bases in the middle. The CDR3 runs to 13 residues. CDR1 is MNHNS and CDR2 is SASEGT in the germline V gene. This CDR3 reads CASSEQGTDTQYF. The CDR3 DNA follows: TGTGCCAGCAGTGAACAGGGCACAGATACGCAGTATTTT.

The rearrangement uses TRBV6-6 and TRBJ1-1; D not resolved. The CDR3 contains 12 residues. Per germline, CDR1 MNHNY and CDR2 SVGAGI (reference sequence). The ends were cut back, 3 bases at V and 5 bases at J, with 7 bases in the middle. The chain's CDR3 is CASSYGRTEAFF. The CDR3 nucleotides read TGTGCCAGCAGTTATGGGAGGACTGAAGCTTTCTTT.

The rearrangement joins TRBV7-2 to TRBJ2-5; D is undetermined. The CDR3 sequence is 13 residues long. Germline CDR1 SGHTA, CDR2 FQGNSA. Trimming cost V 5 bases and J 3 bases, with 10 bases left between them. The CDR3 is CASSPLTEETQYF. CDR3 nucleotide sequence: TGTGCCAGCAGCCCATTAACAGAAGAGACCCAGTACTTC. The full variable domain, with the rest looked up from reference TRBV7-2 and TRBJ2-5, is GAGVSQSPSNKVTEKGKDVELRCDPISGHTALYWYRQSLGQGLEFLIYFQGNSAPDKSGLPSDRFSAERTGGSVSTLTIQRTQQEDSAVYLCASSPLTEETQYFGPGTRLLVL.